This T cell receptor beta chain was identified in a study of blood T cell repertoires in COVID-19. The CDR3 is made up of 14 amino acids. Per germline, CDR1 SGDLS and CDR2 YYNGEE. Trimming left V 4 bases short and J 3 bases short, with 13 bases between. Profiling relied on immunoSEQ multiplex PCR, and the TCRdb table lists in-frame clones only, not all of them. There are about 370,000 clones in the sample; 85% to 90% occur only once, and less than 1.2% lies in the top ten. The source of this sequence is a man in his late teens or twenties who had recovered from COVID-19. This rearrangement joins TRBV9 to TRBJ1-2, with TRBD1 as a possible D gene (6 bases). Sequences were obtained from PBMCs or T cells enriched from blood (not recorded which). The CDR3 DNA sequence: TGTGCCAGCAGCCCAGGACAGTCTTACTATGGCTACACCTTC. Its translation: CASSPGQSYYGYTF. The full variable domain, in which reference TRBV9 and TRBJ1-2 provide the parts outside the CDR3, is DSGVTQTPKHLITATGQRVTLRCSPRSGDLSVYWYQQSLDQGLQFLIQYYNGEERAKGNILERFSAQQFPDLHSELNLSSLELGDSALYFCASSPGQSYYGYTFGSGTRLTVV.